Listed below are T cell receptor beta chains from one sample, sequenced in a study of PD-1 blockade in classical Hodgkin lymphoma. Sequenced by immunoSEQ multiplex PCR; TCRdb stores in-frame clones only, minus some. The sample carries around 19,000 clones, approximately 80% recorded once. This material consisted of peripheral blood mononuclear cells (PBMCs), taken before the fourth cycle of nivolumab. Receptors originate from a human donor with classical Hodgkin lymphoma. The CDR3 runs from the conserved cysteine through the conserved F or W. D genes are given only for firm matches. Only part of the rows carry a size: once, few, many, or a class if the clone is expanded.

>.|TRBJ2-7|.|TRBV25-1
CASSESGILSYEQYF
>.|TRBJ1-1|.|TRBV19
CASSSRFGYSNTEAFF
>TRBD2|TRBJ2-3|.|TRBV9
CASSEIAGGSTDTQYF
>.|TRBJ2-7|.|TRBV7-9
CASSLGGYDEQYF
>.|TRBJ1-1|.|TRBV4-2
CASTQGLTGTEAFF
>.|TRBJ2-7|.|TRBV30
CAWSLTRYEQYF
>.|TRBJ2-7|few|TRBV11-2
CASSLLGDSYEQYF
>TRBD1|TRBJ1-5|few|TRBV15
CATSRADRGDNQPQHF
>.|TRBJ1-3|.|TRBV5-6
CASTNVGGSGNTIYF
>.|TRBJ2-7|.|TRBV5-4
CASSSRGGYEQYF
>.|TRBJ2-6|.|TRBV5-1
CASSTDSSGANVLTF
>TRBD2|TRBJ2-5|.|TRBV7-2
CASSLVRGTSGMETQYF
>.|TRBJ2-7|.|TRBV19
CASRQGRSSYEQYF
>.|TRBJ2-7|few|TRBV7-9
CASSPGPNYEQYF
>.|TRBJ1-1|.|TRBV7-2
CATSRGGVGRLNTEAFF
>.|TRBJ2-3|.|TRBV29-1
CSVEAESTDTQYF
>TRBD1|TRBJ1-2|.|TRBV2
CARHGQEDLYGYTF
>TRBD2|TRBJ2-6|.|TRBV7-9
CASSLSSGGPEFLTF
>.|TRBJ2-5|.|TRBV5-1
CASSSQGLTTETQYF
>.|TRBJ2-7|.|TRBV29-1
CSVIPGTTTYEQYF
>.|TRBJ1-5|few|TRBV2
CASTGQNQPQHF
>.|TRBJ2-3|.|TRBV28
CASSSFVAGIGTQYF
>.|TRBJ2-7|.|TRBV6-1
CASSEGGSGSYEQYF
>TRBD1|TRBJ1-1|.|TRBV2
CASRDDRARNEAFF
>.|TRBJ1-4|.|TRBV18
CASSPFLNEKLFF
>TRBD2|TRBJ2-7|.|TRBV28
CASSPPGLAALIRF
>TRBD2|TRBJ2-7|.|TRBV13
CASSPGGLAGVNEQYF
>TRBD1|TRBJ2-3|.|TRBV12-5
CASGSSTGVQVDTQYF
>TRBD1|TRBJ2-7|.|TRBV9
CASSDPGGANEQYF
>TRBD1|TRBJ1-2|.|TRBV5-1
CASTTGGQGAGYTF
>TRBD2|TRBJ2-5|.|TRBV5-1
CASSAGGRETQYF
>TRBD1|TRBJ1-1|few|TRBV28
CASSENRDRENTEAFF
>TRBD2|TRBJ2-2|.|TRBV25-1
CASSPGLAGTGELFF
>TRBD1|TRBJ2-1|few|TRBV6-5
CASSYWGQGFIDEQFF
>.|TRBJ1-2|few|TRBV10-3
CAITYRDGYTF
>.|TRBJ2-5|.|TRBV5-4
CASGGGTAMQETQYF
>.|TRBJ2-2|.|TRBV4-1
CASSQNSGGTGELFF
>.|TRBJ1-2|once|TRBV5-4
CASREIGPTVRANYGYTF
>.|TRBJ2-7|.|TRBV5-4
CASSLDRSGLYEQYF
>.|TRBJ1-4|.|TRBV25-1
CASSDRAGNEKLFF
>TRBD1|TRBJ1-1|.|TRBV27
CASSLEGGYMNTEAFF
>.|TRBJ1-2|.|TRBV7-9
CASSLGGYGYTF
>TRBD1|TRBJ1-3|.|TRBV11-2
CASSHTGGSGNTIYF
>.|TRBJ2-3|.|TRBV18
CASSPRTTDTQYF
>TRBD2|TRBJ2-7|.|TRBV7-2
CASSPWGISGGYGQYF
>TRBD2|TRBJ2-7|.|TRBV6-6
CASSYNGGSYEQYF
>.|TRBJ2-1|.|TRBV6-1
CASESATGYNEQFF
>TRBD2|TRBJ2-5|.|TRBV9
CASSVFGGAIETQYF
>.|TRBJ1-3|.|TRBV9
CASSVLGNTIYF